Included here is one T cell receptor beta chain sequence, with context. Its antigen is still unknown. The data stem from a study of cytomegalovirus exposure and HLA in healthy donors. Study-wide results and caveats: Cytomegalovirus-associated TCR beta chains were listed, numbering some 170.

The PCR contained 60 Vbeta and 13 Jbeta primers. TCRdb's copy holds only in-frame clones and misses some; the assay was immunoSEQ multiplex PCR. The sample records a few hundred thousand clones, 75% to 90% being singletons. V lost 3 bases and J lost 5, with 14 bases in between. CDR1 SGDLS and CDR2 YYNGEE come from the germline V gene. There are 14 residues in the CDR3. The sequence came from a girl aged 2 to 10 in good health and CMV-seronegative. The chain couples TRBV9 to TRBJ2-5; weak D call: TRBD2 (6 bases). Sequenced input: PBMCs. CDR3 nucleotide sequence: TGTGCCAGCAGCGAAGACATGGCGGGGGAGACCCAGTACTTC. Residues: CASSEDMAGETQYF.